These 21 T cell receptor beta chains were sequenced from one sample in a study of T cell repertoires in cytomegalovirus infection. One entry per CDR3 protein, called by TCRdb with MiXCR from the reads. The sample has more than 400,000 distinct CDR3 sequences, 26% seen once. Sequenced input: PBMCs. These receptors all stem from a human donor in good health (CMV status not recorded). Some clones in this sample may be carry-over from other donors' samples.

This chain connects TRBV20-1 to TRBJ1-4; D is ambiguous. CDR3 size: 14 residues. Germline V gene sequence: CDR1 DFQATT, CDR2 SNEGSKA (reference sequence). Deletions cut 3 bases from V and 4 bases from J, with 12 bases between. CDR3 loop: CSARAGGSNEKLFF. In nucleotides, the CDR3 is TGCAGTGCTAGGGCCGGAGGTAGTAATGAAAAACTGTTTTTT.

This clonotype was detected only a few times. CDR3 in DNA: TGTGCCAGCAGGCCAGCTAGCGGTAGTCACACAGATACGCAGTATTTT. The encoded protein is CASRPASGSHTDTQYF. The V gene is TRBV12-3 or TRBV12-4, the J gene TRBJ2-3; TRBD2 matches 7 bases. The V and J ends lost 6 bases and 2 bases, in that order; junction bases with no gene match: 11. This CDR3 is 16 amino acids long.

This chain uses TRBV15 with TRBJ2-7, with no clear D. Trimming shortened V by 1 base and J by 5 bases, and 6 bases separated the two germline ends. Germline CDR1 reads LNHNV; CDR2 reads YYDKDF (reference sequence). The CDR3 contains 12 residues. In DNA form, the CDR3 reads TGTGCCACCAGCAGAGTTGCGAACGAGCAGTACTTC. Its protein is CATSRVANEQYF.

This clonotype was detected ten times or more. The chain combines TRBV7-9 with TRBJ2-1; the D is unclear. The CDR3 length is 11 residues. The germline gives CDR1 SEHNR, CDR2 FQNEAQ (reference sequence). The V end lost 3 bases, the J end lost 10 bases, and 7 bases lay between the germline ends. CDR3 sequence (DNA): TGTGCCAGCAGCTTTGATCAGGAGCAGTTCTTC. Translated: CASSFDQEQFF. Full variable domain (rest looked up from reference TRBV7-9 and TRBJ2-1): DTGVSQNPRHKITKRGQNVTFRCDPISEHNRLYWYRQTLGQGPEFLTYFQNEAQLEKSRLLSDRFSAERPKGSFSTLEIQRTEQGDSAMYLCASSFDQEQFFGPGTRLTVL.

This clonotype was picked up a small number of times. The V gene is TRBV4-1, the J gene TRBJ2-1; TRBD1 or TRBD2 may be the D gene (6 bases each). The germline CDR1 and CDR2 sequences are MGHRA and YSYEKL. The CDR3 is 15 amino acids. With 3 bases removed from V and 7 bases from J, the gap between germline ends came to 16 bases. The CDR3 protein is CASSHGQGRINEQFF. CDR3 in DNA: TGCGCCAGCAGCCATGGTCAGGGGAGGATAAATGAGCAGTTCTTC.

There are a few counts of this clonotype. The V call is TRBV20-1, the J call TRBJ2-2, with D perhaps matching TRBD1 (6 bases). The V end lost 6 bases, the J end lost 6 bases, and 11 bases lay between the germline ends. This CDR3 comprises 12 residues. Germline V gene sequence: CDR1 DFQATT, CDR2 SNEGSKA (reference sequence). The chain's CDR3 is CSASTGPGELFF. In nucleotides, the CDR3 is TGCAGTGCATCGACAGGCCCCGGGGAGCTGTTTTTT.

The rearrangement links TRBV7-6 to TRBJ2-7, with D perhaps matching TRBD1 (5 bases). The germline V gene encodes CDR1 SGHVS and CDR2 FNYEAQ. With 2 bases removed from V and 6 bases from J, the gap between germline ends came to 14 bases. CDR3 size: 14 residues. The CDR3 loop is CASSLKVTAGEQYF. The CDR3 DNA is TGTGCCAGCAGCTTAAAAGTGACAGCCGGCGAGCAGTACTTC.

This clonotype has a handful of counts. This chain uses TRBV15 with TRBJ2-7; the match to TRBD2 covers 12 bases. Germline V CDR1 and CDR2: LNHNV, YYDKDF (reference sequence). The length of the CDR3 is 13 residues. The V gene end was trimmed by 6 bases and the J gene end by 3 bases; junction bases not matched to a gene: 0. The CDR3 loop reads CATRTSGSYEQYF. The CDR3 DNA reads TGTGCCACCAGGACTAGCGGGAGCTACGAGCAGTACTTC.

This clonotype was recorded once. The rearrangement joins TRBV7-9 to TRBJ2-7; 8 bases are a match to TRBD2. This CDR3 is built from 15 residues. The trim removed 5 bases at V and 3 bases at J, leaving 9 bases unmatched. Germline assignment: CDR1 SEHNR and CDR2 FQNEAQ (reference sequence). As DNA, the CDR3 is TGTGCCAGCAGCCCCGGGGGGGTGGACAGCTACGAGCAGTACGTC. This codes for CASSPGGVDSYEQYV.

V is TRBV12-3 or TRBV12-4 and J is TRBJ2-5, with 8 bases aligning to TRBD2. V dropped 7 bases and J dropped 2; count of bases not matched to a gene: 6. This CDR3 has 14 residues. The CDR3 region has the DNA TGTGCCAGCACCTCGGGACTAGTTCAAGAGACCCAGTACTTC. Translated: CASTSGLVQETQYF.

At least ten counts were recorded for this clonotype. This rearrangement joins TRBV7-2 to TRBJ2-1; 8 nucleotides align to TRBD2. V shed 7 bases and J 7 bases; nucleotides not matched to a gene: 15. Germline assignment: CDR1 SGHTA and CDR2 FQGNSA. This CDR3 has 16 amino acids. The CDR3 is CASTQSSTGGTNEQFF. The CDR3, as DNA: TGTGCCAGCACCCAAAGTTCCACGGGAGGGACGAATGAGCAGTTCTTC.

This chain links TRBV10-3 with TRBJ2-1, with unresolved D. This CDR3 region has 12 residues. V lost 2 bases, J lost 9 bases, and 8 bases lay in between. From germline, CDR1 is ENHRY and CDR2 SYGVKD. The CDR3 DNA is TGTGCCATCAGTGAGCTCCTACTTGAGCAGTTCTTC. Amino acid sequence: CAISELLLEQFF.

The CDR3 sequence: CASSLGARSRTDTQYF. The CDR3 DNA follows: TGTGCCAGCAGCTTAGGCGCCCGCTCGCGTACAGATACGCAGTATTTT. The chain has TRBV11-2 and TRBJ2-3; D unresolved. The CDR3 spans 16 residues. V dropped 1 base and J dropped 3 bases, with 14 bases sitting between them. From germline, CDR1 is SGHAT and CDR2 FQNNGV.

This clonotype turned up a few times. The genes are TRBV4-1 and TRBJ2-7; 8 nucleotides line up with TRBD2. Trimming at V came to 4 bases and at J to 7 bases, leaving 12 bases not matched to a gene. This CDR3 is built from 15 residues. Germline V gives CDR1 MGHRA, CDR2 YSYEKL. The CDR3 spells CASSRAGGLGGEQYF. For the CDR3, the DNA is TGCGCCAGCAGCCGAGCCGGGGGACTAGGTGGGGAGCAGTACTTC.

This chain joins TRBV7-3 and TRBJ2-2; D possibly corresponds to TRBD1 (6 bases). The CDR3 is 16 residues long. Trimming pared 1 base from V and 1 base from J, leaving 10 bases between. Germline CDR1 and CDR2: SGHTA and FQGTGA. CDR3 loop: CASSLIRDKNTGELFF. The DNA for the CDR3 is TGTGCCAGCAGCTTAATTCGGGACAAGAACACCGGGGAGCTGTTTTTT.

This clonotype has a count of ten or more. This rearrangement joins TRBV7-9 to TRBJ1-1; D gene ambiguous. Between the trimmed V and J ends, which lost 5 bases and 3 bases, there was a span of 19 bases. Germline values: CDR1 SEHNR, CDR2 FQNEAQ (reference sequence). The CDR3 is made up of 16 amino acids. The CDR3 coding sequence is TGTGCCAGCAGCGATGAGGGAGGAGAAGGATACACTGAAGCTTTCTTT. The encoded protein is CASSDEGGEGYTEAFF.

This chain uses TRBV24-1 with TRBJ1-5, with D possibly TRBD1 on 5 matching bases. V was trimmed by 4 bases and J by 6 bases, leaving 9 bases between them. Per the germline V gene, CDR1 is KGHDR and CDR2 is SFDVKD. CDR3 length: 13 residues. CDR3 coding DNA: TGTGCCACCAGTGAGCAGGGTACTCAGCCCCAGCATTTT. This sequence encodes CATSEQGTQPQHF.

A word on this clonotype: Mismatch with germline at one junction end may stem from a read error. The V call is TRBV5-3, the J call TRBJ1-4, with D perhaps TRBD1 (5 bases). TRBV5-3 counts as an open reading frame of uncertain function. This CDR3 region has 15 residues. The CDR3 reads CASSLAGLGDEKLFF. DNA of the CDR3: TGTGCCAGCAGCTTGGCTGGCCTGGGGGATGAAAAACTGTTTTTT.

The rearrangement links TRBV6-6 to TRBJ2-5; the match to TRBD2 covers 8 bases. Germline V gives CDR1 MNHNY, CDR2 SVGAGI (reference sequence). V shed 6 bases, J shed 1 base, and the junction held 4 bases outside the gene matches. The CDR3 contains 14 residues. The CDR3 DNA is TGTGCCAGCAGGAGGACTAGCCCCCAAGAGACCCAGTACTTC. It yields the protein CASRRTSPQETQYF.

Relative to its sample, this clonotype is large. This chain links TRBV18 with TRBJ1-5; no clear D. The V end was cut by 2 bases, the J end by 5 bases, with 7 bases between. Per germline, CDR1 KGHSH and CDR2 LQKENI. The CDR3 has 13 amino acids. The CDR3 sequence: CASSPSGDQPQHF. The CDR3 nucleotides are TGTGCCAGCTCACCATCCGGGGATCAGCCCCAGCATTTT.

This rearrangement joins TRBV29-1 to TRBJ2-1, with 7 bases lining up with TRBD2. The V gene end was trimmed by 6 bases and the J gene end by 7 bases; junction bases not matched to a gene: 12. CDR1 and CDR2 (germline): SQVTM, ANQGSEA. The CDR3 has 14 residues. The CDR3 sequence is CSVGLGGSGNEQFF. In nucleotides, the CDR3 is TGCAGCGTGGGCCTCGGGGGGTCCGGGAATGAGCAGTTCTTC.